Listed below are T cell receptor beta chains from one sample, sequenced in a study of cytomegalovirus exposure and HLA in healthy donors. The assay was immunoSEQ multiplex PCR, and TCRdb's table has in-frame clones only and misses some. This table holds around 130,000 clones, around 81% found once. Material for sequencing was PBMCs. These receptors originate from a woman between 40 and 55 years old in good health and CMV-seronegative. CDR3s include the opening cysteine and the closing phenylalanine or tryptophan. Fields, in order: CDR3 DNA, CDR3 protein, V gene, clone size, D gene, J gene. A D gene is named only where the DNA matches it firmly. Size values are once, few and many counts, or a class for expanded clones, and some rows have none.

DNA: TGTGCCAGCAGCGTAGCGGGGGGACCCTACAATGAGCAGTTCTTC; CDR3: CASSVAGGPYNEQFF; V: TRBV9; size: NA; D: TRBD2; J: TRBJ2-1
DNA: TGCGCCAGCACCGCAGGGGGCTTGGGTAATCAGCCCCAGCATTTT; CDR3: CASTAGGLGNQPQHF; V: TRBV10-2; size: NA; D: TRBD1; J: TRBJ1-5
DNA: TGTGCCAGTAACCCCGGCAGGGCTGGTGAAAAACTGTTTTTT; CDR3: CASNPGRAGEKLFF; V: TRBV19; size: NA; D: NA; J: TRBJ1-4
DNA: TGCGCCAGCAGCCAAGTTGGGACTAGCGGGGGGAAGACAGATACGCAGTATTTT; CDR3: CASSQVGTSGGKTDTQYF; V: TRBV4-1; size: NA; D: TRBD2; J: TRBJ2-3
DNA: TGTGCCAGCAGCGCGATCCTAGCGGGAGTAGACGAGCAGTACTTC; CDR3: CASSAILAGVDEQYF; V: TRBV9; size: NA; D: TRBD2; J: TRBJ2-7
DNA: TGTGCCAGCAGTGGGACGACGGGGAGCTCCTATAATTCACCCCTCCACTTT; CDR3: CASSGTTGSSYNSPLHF; V: TRBV6-1; size: NA; D: NA; J: TRBJ1-6
DNA: TGTGCCAGCAGTCCAGGACAAGTTAATGAAAAACTGTTTTTT; CDR3: CASSPGQVNEKLFF; V: TRBV28; size: NA; D: NA; J: TRBJ1-4
DNA: TGTGCCTGGAGTGTAAGGCGGGATTATGGCTACACCTTC; CDR3: CAWSVRRDYGYTF; V: TRBV30; size: NA; D: NA; J: TRBJ1-2
DNA: TGTGCCAGCAGTTACTCGAGAGGGCTGCTGGGCTACACCTTC; CDR3: CASSYSRGLLGYTF; V: TRBV6-5; size: NA; D: NA; J: TRBJ1-2
DNA: TGTGCCAGCAGCTTGTGGTTGTCCAGGGGCCAGAGGAAAAACATTGAAGCTTTCTTT; CDR3: CASSLWLSRGQRKNIEAFF; V: TRBV5-4; size: NA; D: NA; J: TRBJ1-1
DNA: TGTGCCAGCTCACCAGCACCTAGCGGTTACAATGAGCAGTTCTTC; CDR3: CASSPAPSGYNEQFF; V: TRBV18; size: NA; D: TRBD2; J: TRBJ2-1
DNA: TGTGCCAGCAGCTTAGTGGAGGGAACGAACACTGAAGCTTTCTTT; CDR3: CASSLVEGTNTEAFF; V: TRBV7-6; size: NA; D: NA; J: TRBJ1-1
DNA: TGTGCCAGTAGTTTTAGAGTCCGCAATGAGCAGTTCTTC; CDR3: CASSFRVRNEQFF; V: TRBV19; size: once; D: NA; J: TRBJ2-1
DNA: TGTGCCAGCTGCCTCAGACAGGGCCCCTACGAGCAGTACTTC; CDR3: CASCLRQGPYEQYF; V: TRBV6-6; size: NA; D: TRBD1; J: TRBJ2-7
DNA: TGCGCCAGCAGCTTGGTCCCGCAAAGACAGCTAAACACTGAAGCTTTCTTT; CDR3: CASSLVPQRQLNTEAFF; V: TRBV5-1; size: NA; D: NA; J: TRBJ1-1
DNA: TGTGCCAGCAGTACCCTCCTAGCGGGGGGGTACAATGAGCAGTTCTTC; CDR3: CASSTLLAGGYNEQFF; V: TRBV27; size: NA; D: TRBD2; J: TRBJ2-1
DNA: TGTGCCAGCAGCTTTTCCTCCGCTGAAGCTTTCTTT; CDR3: CASSFSSAEAFF; V: TRBV5-4; size: NA; D: NA; J: TRBJ1-1
DNA: TGTGCCTGGAGTGTATGGGGACCCTCCGGGAGGCATTTT; CDR3: CAWSVWGPSGRHF; V: TRBV30; size: NA; D: NA; J: TRBJ1-5
DNA: TGTGCCAGCAGAACTCCCCTCCCTGAAGCTTTCTTT; CDR3: CASRTPLPEAFF; V: TRBV2; size: few; D: NA; J: TRBJ1-1
DNA: TGTTCCAGCAGCTTCCGCACTAGCGGGGGGACCCCCTACGAGCAGTACTTC; CDR3: CSSSFRTSGGTPYEQYF; V: TRBV7-9; size: NA; D: TRBD2; J: TRBJ2-7
DNA: TGTGCCAGCAGCTTGGGCGTCGCTGTGGGAAACACCATATATTTT; CDR3: CASSLGVAVGNTIYF; V: TRBV11-2; size: NA; D: NA; J: TRBJ1-3
DNA: TGTGCCAGCAGCCAAGATTTTAGCGGGGGGGCCGGCGGGGAGCTGTTTTTT; CDR3: CASSQDFSGGAGGELFF; V: TRBV4-2; size: NA; D: TRBD2; J: TRBJ2-2
DNA: TGTGCCAGCAGTGTGGGCAGGGTCACTGAAGCTTTCTTT; CDR3: CASSVGRVTEAFF; V: TRBV2; size: NA; D: NA; J: TRBJ1-1
DNA: TGTGCCAGCACCATAGGGCAGGGGGCGGGAGAGCAGTACTTC; CDR3: CASTIGQGAGEQYF; V: TRBV7-6; size: NA; D: TRBD1; J: TRBJ2-7
DNA: TGTGCCAGCGAGAGGCAGGGGAACACTGAAGCTTTCTTT; CDR3: CASERQGNTEAFF; V: TRBV6-1; size: NA; D: NA; J: TRBJ1-1
DNA: TGCACCAGCAGCCGCAGACTAGCGGGTTGCTCCTACAATGAGCAGTTCTTC; CDR3: CTSSRRLAGCSYNEQFF; V: TRBV1; size: NA; D: NA; J: TRBJ2-1
DNA: TGTGCCAGCAGTTACGGCGGACAGGGGAGTGGCGAGCAGTACTTC; CDR3: CASSYGGQGSGEQYF; V: TRBV6-5; size: few; D: TRBD1; J: TRBJ2-7
DNA: TGTGCCAGTAGCGCGGGAGGCGGGCCCTACGAGCAGTACTTC; CDR3: CASSAGGGPYEQYF; V: TRBV19; size: NA; D: TRBD2; J: TRBJ2-7
DNA: TGTGCCAGCAGTGAGGTGTACAATAATTCACCCCTCCACTTT; CDR3: CASSEVYNNSPLHF; V: TRBV6-1; size: NA; D: NA; J: TRBJ1-6
DNA: TGTGCCAGCATTACCTCACCGGGACAGGGGTATAGCAATCAGCCCCAGCATTTT; CDR3: CASITSPGQGYSNQPQHF; V: TRBV28; size: NA; D: TRBD1; J: TRBJ1-5
DNA: TGTGCCAGCTCAGGTCAGGGACTTCACGAGCAGTACTTC; CDR3: CASSGQGLHEQYF; V: TRBV18; size: NA; D: NA; J: TRBJ2-7
DNA: TGTGCCAGCAGCCCTCGGACGAGCGGGAGGGCCAACAATGAGCAGTTCTTC; CDR3: CASSPRTSGRANNEQFF; V: TRBV7-9; size: NA; D: TRBD2; J: TRBJ2-1
DNA: TGCAGCGTTGATGGTCCGGGGAACACTGAAGCTTTCTTT; CDR3: CSVDGPGNTEAFF; V: TRBV29-1; size: NA; D: NA; J: TRBJ1-1
DNA: TGCGCCAGCAGCTTGACAGGTAGCTCCTACAATGAGCAGTTCTTC; CDR3: CASSLTGSSYNEQFF; V: TRBV5-1; size: NA; D: NA; J: TRBJ2-1
DNA: TGTGCCAGCAGTGAGGGGACAGCTAACTATGGCTACACCTTC; CDR3: CASSEGTANYGYTF; V: TRBV6-1; size: NA; D: TRBD1; J: TRBJ1-2
DNA: TGTGCCAGCAGCCGAGGCTATGAGCAGTTCTTC; CDR3: CASSRGYEQFF; V: TRBV9; size: once; D: NA; J: TRBJ2-1
DNA: TGTGCCAGCAGCGTAGGGGGCGAAACTGAAGCTTTCTTT; CDR3: CASSVGGETEAFF; V: TRBV9; size: NA; D: NA; J: TRBJ1-1
DNA: TGCGCCAGCAGGACAGGATTCACCGGGGAGCTGTTTTTT; CDR3: CASRTGFTGELFF; V: TRBV5-1; size: few; D: NA; J: TRBJ2-2
DNA: TGCAGCGTCGGCCAAGAGACCCAGTACTTC; CDR3: CSVGQETQYF; V: TRBV29-1; size: NA; D: NA; J: TRBJ2-5
DNA: TGTGCCAGCAGCTTAGCGGTTTCTGGCGGAGAGACCCAGTACTTC; CDR3: CASSLAVSGGETQYF; V: TRBV7-2; size: once; D: NA; J: TRBJ2-5
DNA: TGTGCCAGCAGCCGCGGGGGGGCCTACAATGAGCAGTTCTTC; CDR3: CASSRGGAYNEQFF; V: TRBV6-5; size: NA; D: TRBD2; J: TRBJ2-1
DNA: TGTGCCAGCAGCTTGGGGGGACTAGCGGGAGTAGAGACCCAGTACTTC; CDR3: CASSLGGLAGVETQYF; V: TRBV7-3; size: NA; D: TRBD2; J: TRBJ2-5
DNA: TGTGCCAGCAGCTTGGCGTTGCAGGGTGGCTATGGCTACACCTTC; CDR3: CASSLALQGGYGYTF; V: TRBV5-6; size: NA; D: NA; J: TRBJ1-2
DNA: TGCGCCAGCAGCCGAGGGACAGGGAGGAATGAGCAGTTCTTC; CDR3: CASSRGTGRNEQFF; V: TRBV4-1; size: NA; D: TRBD1; J: TRBJ2-1
DNA: TGTGCCAGCCGCGCCTCTTTAAGTAGAGCTTTCTTT; CDR3: CASRASLSRAFF; V: TRBV6-1; size: NA; D: NA; J: TRBJ1-1
DNA: TGTGCCAGCAGCTCCAGAGGTCGAAACACAGATACGCAGTATTTT; CDR3: CASSSRGRNTDTQYF; V: TRBV11-2; size: NA; D: NA; J: TRBJ2-3
DNA: TGTGCCAGCAGTGACAGGTCCGAACATCAGCCCCAGCATTTT; CDR3: CASSDRSEHQPQHF; V: TRBV6-1; size: NA; D: NA; J: TRBJ1-5
DNA: TGTGCCAGCAGTGAAGTGAGCGGGGGGTCCTACGAGCAGTACTTC; CDR3: CASSEVSGGSYEQYF; V: TRBV6-1; size: few; D: TRBD2; J: TRBJ2-7
DNA: TGTGCCAGCAGCTTGTTCAGGGATGGCACTGAAGCTTTCTTT; CDR3: CASSLFRDGTEAFF; V: TRBV7-9; size: NA; D: NA; J: TRBJ1-1
DNA: TGTGCCTGGAGTGTACAGGCCGGGACCCAGTACTTC; CDR3: CAWSVQAGTQYF; V: TRBV30; size: NA; D: NA; J: TRBJ2-5
DNA: TGTGCCTGGCTAGGGAGCGAGCAGTACTTC; CDR3: CAWLGSEQYF; V: TRBV30; size: NA; D: NA; J: TRBJ2-7